This entry lists 15 T cell receptor beta chains sequenced from one sample in a study of response to subunit inactivated influenza vaccine. Using its own MiXCR run on the RT-PCR reads, TCRdb lists one record per CDR3 protein. The sample shows over 450,000 distinct CDR3 sequences, over 10% of them seen only once. Sequenced here: PBMCs from blood, sampled roughly 46 days after vaccination. All receptors come from a man aged 45-60 years who received an inactivated influenza vaccine.

The V and J genes are TRBV6-6 and TRBJ2-4, with D unresolved. Trimming cost V 8 bases and J 4 bases, with 12 bases left between them. The germline gives CDR1 MNHNY, CDR2 SVGAGI (reference sequence). This CDR3 spans 13 amino acids. The chain's CDR3 is CASAVALKNIQYF. Written as DNA, the CDR3 is TGTGCCAGCGCGGTGGCACTTAAAAACATTCAGTACTTC.

V usage is TRBV25-1 and J usage is TRBJ2-1, with a weak D call TRBD2 (6 bases). Germline CDR1 reads MGHDK; CDR2 reads SYGVNS. The CDR3 contains 18 residues. The V end was cut by 3 bases, the J end by 5 bases, with 23 bases between. The CDR3 coding sequence is TGTGCCAGCAGTGATGTTGGCGTGGAGGACGCGGGACACAATGAGCAGTTCTTC. Translated: CASSDVGVEDAGHNEQFF.

This chain connects TRBV9 to TRBJ2-3, with D maybe TRBD1 (5 bases). CDR1 and CDR2 from the germline V gene are SGDLS and YYNGEE. V shed 3 bases and J shed 5 bases, with 13 bases lying between them. The CDR3 runs to 14 residues. CDR3 sequence: CASSDIAGIDTQYF. The CDR3 coding sequence is TGTGCCAGCAGCGATATTGCAGGGATAGATACGCAGTATTTT.

This clonotype has a handful of counts. V gene TRBV7-9 combines with J gene TRBJ2-7, with D perhaps TRBD1 (5 bases). The germline CDR1 and CDR2 sequences are SEHNR and FQNEAQ (reference sequence). With 5 bases removed from V and 3 bases from J, the gap between germline ends came to 14 bases. This CDR3 has 14 amino acids. CDR3 region: CASSGNRWVYEQYF. The CDR3, as DNA: TGTGCCAGCAGCGGCAACAGGTGGGTCTACGAGCAGTACTTC.

The chain recombines TRBV2 with TRBJ2-1; D is perhaps TRBD2 (5 bases). Germline lookup yields CDR1 SNHLY and CDR2 FYNNEI. V was shortened by 4 bases and J by 1 base, with 14 bases between the two germline ends. This CDR3 spans 16 amino acids. The CDR3 DNA follows: TGTGCCAGCAGTGGGGTCGAGTGGACTTCCTACAATGAGCAGTTCTTC. Residues: CASSGVEWTSYNEQFF.

The chain links TRBV28 to TRBJ2-7, with 7 nucleotides matching TRBD2. Trimming took 5 bases from V and 4 from J; bases not matched to a gene: 11. The germline CDR1 and CDR2 sequences are MDHEN and SYDVKM. There are 15 residues in the CDR3. The CDR3 bases are TGTGCCAGCAGTCCCCCGAGGGCGGGAGTATACGAGCAGTACTTC. Its protein product is CASSPPRAGVYEQYF.

The V gene is TRBV4-2, the J gene TRBJ1-1, with 7 bases identical to TRBD1. This CDR3 is 14 amino acids long. Germline assignment: CDR1 LGHNA and CDR2 YNFKEQ. V shed 2 bases, J shed 6 bases, and the junction held 6 bases outside the gene matches. The CDR3 loop is CASSQYPGGPEAFF. CDR3 DNA sequence: TGTGCCAGCAGCCAATACCCAGGGGGTCCTGAAGCTTTCTTT.

The rearrangement uses TRBV6-1 and TRBJ2-3; D is possibly TRBD1 or TRBD2 (5 bases each). V lost 10 bases to trimming and J lost 1 base, with 15 bases between them. This CDR3 has 14 amino acids. From germline, CDR1 is MNHNS and CDR2 SASEGT. The CDR3 bases are TGTGCCACACAACAGGAGGCACGCACAGATACGCAGTATTTT. Encoded protein: CATQQEARTDTQYF.

This clonotype was recorded a few times. The chain is built from TRBV7-2 and TRBJ2-2; tentatively, D is TRBD1 (5 bases). Germline V lookup: CDR1 SGHTA, CDR2 FQGNSA. The CDR3 length is 16 residues. The ends were cut back, 3 bases at V and 6 bases at J, with 17 bases in the middle. CDR3 DNA: TGTGCCAGCAGCTTTTTAGTCAGGGCAGGTTCCGGGGAGCTGTTTTTT. This codes for CASSFLVRAGSGELFF.

Note on this clonotype: One end of the junction does not line up with germline, which may come from a read error. The chain has TRBV4-2 and TRBJ1-2; 9 bases are shared with TRBD1. Germline V gene lookup returns CDR1 LGHNA and CDR2 YNFKEQ. This CDR3 is 19 amino acids long. For the CDR3, the DNA is TGTGCCAGCAGCCAATCTGTTCGGGACAGGGTGAAGTCTAAATATGGCTACACCTTC. Its protein is CASSQSVRDRVKSKYGYTF.

The chain employs TRBV9 and TRBJ2-3; D possibly corresponds to TRBD2 (7 bases). V lost 0 bases, J lost 3 bases, and 11 bases lay in between. The CDR3 length is 15 residues. CDR1 SGDLS and CDR2 YYNGEE come from the germline V gene. Here the CDR3 reads CASSVAGGLTDTQYF. The CDR3, as DNA: TGTGCCAGCAGCGTAGCGGGGGGCCTGACAGATACGCAGTATTTT.

V usage is TRBV20-1 and J usage is TRBJ2-3; 11 nucleotides align to TRBD1. Looked up from germline, CDR1 is DFQATT and CDR2 is SNEGSKA (reference sequence). This CDR3 region has 15 residues. Germline trimming cut 3 bases from V and 5 bases from J; bases unmatched to any gene: 7. The CDR3 DNA is TGCAGTGCTAGTGGACAGGGGGCCTTGGGAGATACGCAGTATTTT. This sequence encodes CSASGQGALGDTQYF.

This clonotype has only a few counts. V gene TRBV2 combines with J gene TRBJ2-1; 8 bases map to TRBD2. In germline, CDR1 is SNHLY, CDR2 FYNNEI. V lost 5 bases and J lost 10; bases outside the gene matches: 4. The CDR3 consists of 12 residues. DNA of the CDR3: TGTGCCAGCAGTTACGTAGCGGGAGAGCAGTTCTTC. It is translated as CASSYVAGEQFF.

V and J are TRBV5-4 and TRBJ1-2; 7 bases are shared with TRBD1. The CDR3 is 14 residues long. The germline gives CDR1 SGHNT, CDR2 YYREEE (reference sequence). The junction had 7 bases not matched to a gene; V was cut back by 4 bases and J by 4 bases. CDR3 in amino acids: CASSDASGGYGYTF. The CDR3 region has the DNA TGTGCCAGCAGCGACGCTTCAGGGGGCTATGGCTACACCTTC.

The V call is TRBV7-9, the J call TRBJ2-7, with TRBD1 identical over 9 bases. Germline CDR1 and CDR2: SEHNR and FQNEAQ (reference sequence). J was trimmed by 5 bases and V by 5 bases; bases with no gene match: 7. The CDR3 is 14 residues long. The CDR3 DNA is TGTGCCAGCAGCGAGGGACAGGGTAACGACGAGCAGTACTTC. It codes for CASSEGQGNDEQYF.